The 19 T cell receptor beta chains below were found in one sample sequenced in a study of OX40 agonist ivuxolimab in advanced cancers. The data were produced by immunoSEQ multiplex PCR, yet TCRdb's version contains in-frame clones alone and is incomplete. The table records about 58,000 clones, 70% to 90% of them present only once. Here the sequenced sample was CD4+ or CD8+ T cells sorted from blood, taken in a trial of the OX40 agonist ivuxolimab. All receptors derive from an adult with an advanced solid tumor such as melanoma, head and neck, liver or kidney cancer.

The chain employs TRBV18 and TRBJ2-7; D not resolved. CDR1 and CDR2 from the germline V gene are KGHSH and LQKENI. There are 13 residues in the CDR3. Trimming left V 1 base short and J 3 bases short, with 7 bases between. The CDR3 is CASSPRTSYEQYF. In DNA form, the CDR3 reads TGTGCCAGCTCACCACGGACCAGCTACGAGCAGTACTTC.

Only one count was recorded for this clone. The chain carries TRBV7-8 and TRBJ1-2, with D perhaps TRBD1 (5 bases). The V end lost 5 bases, the J end lost 4 bases, and 17 bases lay between the germline ends. Per germline, CDR1 SGHVS and CDR2 FQNEAQ. The CDR3 length is 15 residues. In nucleotides, the CDR3 is TGTGCCAGCAGCCCGTACGCAGGGCCCTCCTATGGCTACACCTTC. Amino acid sequence: CASSPYAGPSYGYTF.

The rearrangement links TRBV20-1 to TRBJ2-5, with D hard to call. The CDR3 has 10 amino acids. V was shortened by 7 bases and J by 1 base, with 4 bases between the two germline ends. Germline lookup yields CDR1 DFQATT and CDR2 SNEGSKA (reference sequence). The CDR3 protein is CSGSQETQYF. The CDR3 region has the DNA TGCAGTGGGTCCCAAGAGACCCAGTACTTC.

In DNA, the CDR3 is TGTGCCAGCAGCCTGGGACAGGGACCCTACAATGAGCAGTTCTTC. Its translation is CASSLGQGPYNEQFF. V gene TRBV7-9 combines with J gene TRBJ2-1; 9 bases map to TRBD1. This CDR3 has 15 residues. With 5 bases clipped from V and 2 bases from J, the junction kept 4 bases outside the gene matches. Germline V gene lookup returns CDR1 SEHNR and CDR2 FQNEAQ (reference sequence).

V and J are TRBV30 and TRBJ2-1, with TRBD2 matching 7 bases. Germline V gene lookup returns CDR1 GTSNPN and CDR2 SVGIG (reference sequence). This CDR3 has 14 amino acids. Trimming cost V 0 bases and J 7 bases; bases outside gene matches: 6. The CDR3 spells CAWSVGTNMNEQFF. In DNA form, the CDR3 reads TGTGCCTGGAGTGTAGGGACTAATATGAATGAGCAGTTCTTC.

The rearrangement uses TRBV5-1 and TRBJ2-7; TRBD2 might be the D (6 bases). The CDR3 has 15 amino acids. Per the germline V gene, CDR1 is SGHRS and CDR2 is YFSETQ. With 9 bases removed from V and 3 bases from J, the gap between germline ends came to 22 bases. CDR3 protein: CATRRADGVGYEQYF. CDR3 nucleotides: TGCGCCACCAGGAGGGCGGACGGGGTTGGCTACGAGCAGTACTTC.

The V gene is TRBV11-3, the J gene TRBJ2-1; no firm D call. Germline values: CDR1 SGHNT, CDR2 YENEEA. Trimming took 7 bases from V and 5 from J, leaving 12 bases between them. This CDR3 is built from 13 residues. CDR3 DNA sequence: TGTGCCAGCACCCGACCTTTCCACAATGAGCAGTTCTTC. It codes for CASTRPFHNEQFF.

This clone was recorded a few times. The chain couples TRBV21-1 to TRBJ1-2. TRBV21-1 is described as a pseudogene. CDR3 length: 15 residues. CDR3 sequence reads: CASSKTGRRGYGYTF. CDR3 DNA: TGTGCCAGCAGCAAAACCGGCCGGAGGGGCTATGGCTACACCTTC.

J is TRBJ2-7 and V is TRBV5-1; weak D call: TRBD2 (5 bases). With 1 base removed from V and 7 bases from J, the gap between germline ends came to 18 bases. Germline CDR1 is SGHRS and CDR2 is YFSETQ. This CDR3 is 15 amino acids long. CDR3 protein: CASSLSPGIPSEQYF. The CDR3 DNA reads as TGCGCCAGCAGCTTGTCGCCCGGGATTCCATCTGAGCAGTACTTC. Supplemented by reference TRBV5-1 and TRBJ2-7, the full variable domain reads KAGVTQTPRYLIKTRGQQVTLSCSPISGHRSVSWYQQTPGQGLQFLFEYFSETQRNKGNFPGRFSGRQFSNSRSEMNVSTLELGDSALYLCASSLSPGIPSEQYFGPGTRLTVT.

This clone has only one observation. The V gene is TRBV5-1, the J gene TRBJ2-2; TRBD1 agrees at 8 bases. CDR1 is SGHRS, CDR2 YFSETQ, per germline. J was trimmed by 5 bases and V by 1 base; bases with no gene match: 7. The CDR3 is 16 amino acids. CDR3 in DNA: TGCGCCAGCAGCTTGTCTGGACAGGGAGGAACCGGGGAGCTGTTTTTT. Translation gives CASSLSGQGGTGELFF.

The sample holds a few counts of this clone. The chain carries TRBV28 and TRBJ1-2; D unresolved. The CDR3 covers 15 residues. V was trimmed by 7 bases and J by 4 bases, leaving 19 bases between them. Germline lookup yields CDR1 MDHEN and CDR2 SYDVKM. The CDR3 DNA follows: TGTGCCAGCACTGGGAATCGCCGAAGAAGCTATGGCTACACCTTC. It translates to CASTGNRRRSYGYTF.

The chain joins TRBV5-1 to TRBJ1-1, with unresolved D. Germline V CDR1 and CDR2: SGHRS, YFSETQ. The CDR3 spans 13 residues. The V gene lost 4 bases and the J gene lost 0 bases, with 7 bases spanning the gap. The CDR3: CASSPAVNTEAFF. DNA for the CDR3: TGCGCCAGCAGCCCGGCCGTGAACACTGAAGCTTTCTTT.

The table lists this clone with a few counts. The chain links TRBV10-3 to TRBJ2-2; TRBD1 agrees at 8 bases. The germline V gene encodes CDR1 ENHRY and CDR2 SYGVKD. The V and J ends lost 6 bases and 3 bases, in that order; junction bases with no gene match: 3. The CDR3 is 14 residues long. The CDR3 here is CAIRQGADTGELFF. The CDR3 bases are TGTGCCATCAGGCAGGGGGCTGACACCGGGGAGCTGTTTTTT.

Regarding this clone: This may be a read error, as it is one base from a much larger clone. The chain joins TRBV6-8 to TRBJ1-1; tentative D call: TRBD1 (6 bases). CDR3 length: 13 amino acids. The V end lost 5 bases, the J end lost 0 bases, and 7 bases lay between the germline ends. CDR1 is MNHGY and CDR2 is SAAAGT in the germline V gene. The CDR3 sequence is CASSGQLNTEAFF. The CDR3 DNA reads as TGTGCCAGCAGTGGACAGCTGAACACTGAAGCTTTCTTT.

The V gene is TRBV5-1, the J gene TRBJ2-7, with 7 bases that match TRBD1. This CDR3 is built from 14 residues. CDR1 is SGHRS, CDR2 YFSETQ, per germline. V shed 0 bases and J 5 bases; nucleotides not matched to a gene: 5. The CDR3 protein is CASSLGGGRNEQYF. In DNA form, the CDR3 reads TGCGCCAGCAGCTTGGGAGGGGGCAGGAACGAGCAGTACTTC.

J is TRBJ2-4 and V is TRBV5-1; D gene uncertain. Trimming left V 0 bases short and J 5 bases short, with 3 bases between. The CDR3 runs 12 residues. Per germline, CDR1 SGHRS and CDR2 YFSETQ. The CDR3 DNA reads as TGCGCCAGCAGCTTGGATGAAAACATTCAGTACTTC. This encodes CASSLDENIQYF.

This clone was counted once. The V and J genes are TRBV5-4 and TRBJ2-1; D call uncertain. Per germline, CDR1 SGHNT and CDR2 YYREEE (reference sequence). The V end was cut by 4 bases, the J end by 5 bases, with 19 bases between. The CDR3 has 16 residues. CDR3 coding DNA: TGTGCCAGCAGCCCTAAAGTCCCGGGCGAAGACAATGAGCAGTTCTTC. This encodes CASSPKVPGEDNEQFF.

The chain is built from TRBV9 and TRBJ2-7, with 8 bases fitting TRBD1. The CDR3 contains 15 residues. With V trimmed by 0 bases and J by 3 bases, 5 bases remained unmatched. Germline CDR1 is SGDLS and CDR2 is YYNGEE. CDR3 protein: CASSVAQGGGYEQYF. The DNA for the CDR3 is TGTGCCAGCAGCGTAGCACAGGGGGGTGGCTACGAGCAGTACTTC.

This chain joins TRBV19 and TRBJ2-7; 7 bases are shared with TRBD1. Per the germline V gene, CDR1 is LNHDA and CDR2 is SQIVND (reference sequence). CDR3 length equals 18 residues. After removal of 3 bases from V and 3 bases from J, the junction contained 17 bases not matched to a gene. CDR3 loop: CASSIASPTGAFVYEQYF. CDR3 DNA sequence: TGTGCCAGTAGTATCGCATCCCCCACAGGGGCGTTCGTCTACGAGCAGTACTTC.